This T cell receptor beta chain came from a study of T cell changes during pregnancy in multiple sclerosis. The method was immunoSEQ multiplex PCR; TCRdb's version includes in-frame clones alone and lacks a portion of them. There are roughly 80,000 clones in the sample; roughly 93% occur only once, and approximately 2.5% lies in the top ten. The J segment lost 4 bases and the V segment lost 2 bases, leaving 5 bases of the junction unmatched. The CDR3 is 14 amino acids. The germline V gene has CDR1 MNHEY and CDR2 SVGAGI. This receptor was identified in a female donor with multiple sclerosis, enrolled in a pregnancy study. Source: peripheral blood, taken in the second trimester of pregnancy. J is TRBJ2-7 and V is TRBV6-5, with TRBD2 identical over 7 bases. The CDR3 nucleotides are TGTGCCAGCAGTTACCGGTTCGGGGGGTACGAGCAGTACTTC. As protein: CASSYRFGGYEQYF.